The T cell receptor beta chain described here comes from a study of OX40 agonist ivuxolimab in advanced cancers. This clone was detected a few times. Its antigen is currently unknown. In germline, CDR1 is LNHDA, CDR2 SQIVND (reference sequence). The CDR3 is 14 amino acids. The V and J ends lost 5 bases and 7 bases, in that order; junction bases with no gene match: 4. Profiled with immunoSEQ multiplex PCR; TCRdb holds only in-frame clones, not every one. The profile shows 70,000 to 85,000 clones, around nine tenths of them singletons. Broader study findings: In the 0.1 to 3.0 mg/kg range, CD4+ and CD8+ blood T cells had expanded clonally by week 6.

V gene TRBV19 combines with J gene TRBJ2-1; 11 nucleotides agree with TRBD2. The clonotype was recovered from an adult with an advanced solid tumor such as melanoma, head and neck, liver or kidney cancer. The specimen was CD4+ or CD8+ T cells sorted from blood, collected in a trial of the OX40 agonist ivuxolimab. The CDR3 reads CASSLAGGHNEQFF. For the CDR3, the DNA is TGTGCCAGTAGTCTAGCGGGGGGACATAATGAGCAGTTCTTC.